What follows describes a single T cell receptor beta chain. The record originates from a study of cytomegalovirus exposure and HLA in healthy donors. There were likely unrecorded immune exposures, though donors were nominally healthy when sampled. The CDR3 length is 11 residues. Trimming removed 4 bases from V and 12 bases from J, with 13 bases in between. Per germline, CDR1 MNHEY and CDR2 SVGAGI. Primers for the PCR totalled 60 Vbeta and 13 Jbeta. Profiled with immunoSEQ multiplex PCR; TCRdb holds only in-frame clones, not every one. This table holds some 130,000 clones, 75% to 90% found once. This receptor was obtained from a man aged 40-50 years in good health and CMV-seronegative. The chain links TRBV6-5 to TRBJ2-7; weak D call: TRBD2 (5 bases). The sequenced sample was PBMCs. The CDR3 region has the DNA TGTGCCAGCAGTTTTGATGGGAGTTGGTACTTC. Translating gives CASSFDGSWYF.